This TCR beta chain was sequenced for a study of human T cells and chemical hapten exposure (dated by TCRdb to the early 2020s). Looking at the study overall: For sensitization, 2% DPC in acetone was applied to a 2 cm by 2 cm area of upper inner arm skin. Patch testing was performed on the upper back with Finn chambers containing 0.01% DPC, and the patch tests were scored after 6 days according to International Contact Dermatitis Research Group standards. Throughout the study period of 20 to 25 weeks, patients also received therapeutic DPC doses to the scalp every week. Blood was sampled from patients pre-sensitization (week 0) and at 2, 6 and about 24 weeks after DPC sensitization. Around 30 alopecia patients provided blood for TCR sequencing at one to four time points (pre-sensitization, 2, 6 and 24 weeks). Libraries were pooled for sequencing, and per-sample TCR yields varied mainly because of small differences in library volumes within the pool. The mostly female patient cohort included alopecia areata with under or over 50% scalp involvement, alopecia totalis and alopecia universalis. In alopecia patients, the study followed how the peripheral blood TCR repertoire changed in vivo over primary and secondary sensitization to diphenylcyclopropenone (DPC), a hapten.

With regard to this clonotype: It lacks a known antigen. Qualities for individual bases were not recorded, and no much larger clone is one base off.

The intended sense of this specimen's time point label: patch test 1, 2 weeks after DPC sensitization. The treatment or condition label on this specimen signifies: therapeutic diphenylcyclopropenone sensitization with weekly scalp DPC. Blood at each patch-test visit was drawn before the patch test was applied. Eligible patients were aged 18 to 70, diagnosed with alopecia, deemed suitable for DPC therapy, and excluded if pregnant. Total RNA was isolated from unfractionated whole blood collected in Tempus Blood RNA tubes. The research as a whole found: Significantly more large CDR3 similarity clusters were formed by expanded TCRs than by pre-sensitization or healthy control sets, consistent with antigen-driven responses. After repeated subsampling, the strength of the expansion versus patch-test correlation and the threshold at which it became significant changed. The number of TCRs above 1 in 1000 frequency did not change with DPC sensitization; there was no evidence of global repertoire structure alterations. Patch test score was positively correlated with the number of PT1 expanded TCRs, with significance at thresholds 8, 16 and 32 but not at 4. All patients had alopecia, a presumed autoimmune disease, so their immune response might differ from that of healthy individuals.

Library generation was performed with RACE. Data came from a NextSeq 500. During library preparation, unique molecular identifiers were attached to individual cDNA molecules so that TCRs could be counted in a quantitative, reproducible way. For every blood RNA sample, sequencing covered both the TCR alpha and TCR beta chains. As for the original processing: The median number of TCRs per sample was around 96,000, ranging from about 20,000 to 750,000. The Decombinator software suite was used to annotate the V, J and CDR3 of the TCR reads. For PS versus PT1 abundance plots, all samples were subsampled to the same number of TCRs (28,000). Expanded TCRs were defined as absent before sensitization and observed at least eight times at the 2-week time point. TCRdb applied fastp at Q25 and MiXCR to the public reads, then kept only in-frame beta chains. One record per CDR3 amino acid sequence lists the most common genes and DNA. TCRdb assigned the V and J calls; the authors' analysis was not used. The sample yields tens of thousands of distinct CDR3 sequences; 8% to 11% were counted once. The leading ten clones occupy 2% to 2.5% of the sample.

This receptor was identified in a man aged 40-49 years with alopecia areata. Some clones in this sample may be carry-over from other donors' samples. The sample consisted of whole blood, taken in connection with sensitization to the hapten diphenylcyclopropenone (DPC).

The CDR3 loop reads CASIRDQGEQFF. Read as DNA, the sequence is TGTGCCAGCATCCGGGATCAGGGGGAGCAGTTCTTC. This chain is built from TRBV28 and TRBJ2-1, with TRBD1 as a weak D call on 6 bases. Between the V and J ends, shortened by 7 bases and 10 bases respectively, the junction contains 14 bases. CDR1 and CDR2 (MDHEN, SYDVKM) derive from the germline V gene. The CDR3 goes from the cysteine to the phenylalanine over 12 residues. Only the CDR3 part of the read is kept: 36 bases, read in frame from the first base.